One and the same sample provided the 12 T cell receptor beta chains below, sequenced in a study of T cell responses to AZD1222 COVID-19 vaccine. Sequencing used immunoSEQ multiplex PCR; TCRdb keeps in-frame clones, though not all of them. Among some 56,000 clones listed, 89% were seen once. The material sequenced was peripheral blood, taken 28 days after the second AZD1222 dose. Receptors originate from an adult who received the AZD1222 COVID-19 vaccine.

This clone was found a few times. This sequence joins TRBV5-4 and TRBJ2-4, with a possible D match to TRBD2 (6 bases). Trimming shortened V by 4 bases and J by 2 bases, and 25 bases separated the two germline ends. This CDR3 is built from 19 residues. Germline loops: CDR1 SGHNT, CDR2 YYREEE (reference sequence). CDR3 residues: CASSDAERRFGGTKNIQYF. In nucleotides, the CDR3 is TGTGCCAGCAGCGACGCCGAGAGACGGTTTGGGGGGACCAAAAACATTCAGTACTTC.

Regarding this clone: The conserved phenylalanine or tryptophan normally closing the CDR3 is absent here, so this likely arose from a read error. No DNA is shown, since the ends of the CDR3 on it are uncertain; the CDR3 is the one TCRdb lists. The CDR3 loop reads CASRAPGQGAL. This chain links TRBV6-4 with TRBJ1-2; the D call TRBD1 from the table was never checked on the DNA. From its first to its last residue, the CDR3 has 11 amino acids. Germline assignment: CDR1 MRHNA and CDR2 SNTAGT.

The chain combines TRBV5-1 with TRBJ2-1, with 8 bases identical to TRBD1. The CDR3 contains 14 residues. V trimming: 4 bases; J trimming: 5 bases; junction bases outside the gene matches: 5. Per germline, CDR1 SGHRS and CDR2 YFSETQ. CDR3 sequence (DNA): TGCGCCAGCAGCCGACAGGGGCTACACAATGAGCAGTTCTTC. Translation gives CASSRQGLHNEQFF.

As for this clone: The germline gene is not matched at one end of the junction; a read error may be the cause. The chain links TRBV10-2 to TRBJ2-3; a weak D match, TRBD2 (6 bases). The CDR3 totals 12 residues. CDR1 is WSHSY, CDR2 SAAADI, per germline. CDR3 DNA sequence: TGCGCCAGCAGTGAGGGGAAGGAACGGGAGTTTTTT. Translating gives CASSEGKEREFF.

This chain uses TRBV10-3 with TRBJ2-3; a possible D gene is TRBD1 (6 bases). The CDR3 is 13 residues long. V was clipped by 11 bases and J by 12 bases, with 24 bases between them. The V gene's germline CDR1 is ENHRY and CDR2 SYGVKD. The DNA for the CDR3 is TGTGCCTCCAGCATAGAAGCACCGGGACAACAGTATTTT. Translated, it gives CASSIEAPGQQYF.

The rearrangement joins TRBV19 to TRBJ1-2; 9 bases fit TRBD1. CDR3 length: 14 amino acids. Trimming cost V 3 bases and J 8 bases; bases outside gene matches: 7. The germline V gene has CDR1 LNHDA and CDR2 SQIVND (reference sequence). CDR3 DNA sequence: TGTGCCAGTAGTATTGGGACAGGGAGCGGGGGCTACACCTTC. Encoded protein: CASSIGTGSGGYTF.

The chain uses TRBV19 and TRBJ1-1, with 8 bases identical to TRBD1. Losses at the gene ends were 6 bases for V and 5 bases for J; bases not matched to a gene: 8. Germline CDR1 is LNHDA and CDR2 is SQIVND (reference sequence). The CDR3 spans 14 residues. CDR3 sequence: CASSRNRGGTEAFF. The CDR3 DNA is TGTGCCAGTAGCCGGAACAGGGGGGGAACTGAAGCTTTCTTT.

The chain recombines TRBV4-2 with TRBJ2-6, with D possibly matching TRBD2 (5 bases). The CDR3 spans 17 residues. CDR1 and CDR2 (germline): LGHNA, YNFKEQ. V was trimmed by 2 bases and J by 0 bases, leaving 11 bases between them. CDR3 sequence reads: CASSQSGYGSGANVLTF. The DNA for the CDR3 is TGTGCCAGCAGCCAAAGCGGATATGGCTCTGGGGCCAACGTCCTGACTTTC.

This chain connects TRBV6-5 to TRBJ1-1; 8 bases are shared with TRBD1. Per the germline V gene, CDR1 is MNHEY and CDR2 is SVGAGI. V shed 8 bases, J shed 3 bases, and the junction held 8 bases outside the gene matches. This CDR3 region has 14 residues. For the CDR3, the DNA is TGTGCCAGCCAAGCGGACAGGGCGGACACTGAAGCTTTCTTT. Residues: CASQADRADTEAFF.

The chain combines TRBV11-2 with TRBJ2-7; TRBD1 matches at 7 bases. The V gene's germline CDR1 is SGHAT and CDR2 FQNNGV. Trimming at V came to 5 bases and at J to 5 bases, leaving 12 bases not matched to a gene. The CDR3 is 15 residues long. CDR3 region: CASSTRWTGIDEQYF. CDR3 sequence (DNA): TGTGCCAGCAGCACCCGCTGGACAGGAATCGACGAGCAGTACTTC.

The chain has TRBV19 and TRBJ2-5; TRBD2 matches 12 bases. V was clipped by 9 bases and J by 4 bases; unmatched bases: 9. This CDR3 has 15 amino acids. CDR1 LNHDA and CDR2 SQIVND come from the germline V gene (reference sequence). In nucleotides, the CDR3 is TGTGCCAGCGCCCCCCTAGCGGGGGGGTTAGAGACCCAGTACTTC. Protein product: CASAPLAGGLETQYF.

This CDR3 is CASSSWTSDGEQFF. The CDR3 nucleotides are TGTGCCAGCAGCTCCTGGACTAGCGATGGTGAGCAGTTCTTC. V gene TRBV7-3 combines with J gene TRBJ2-1; 9 positions match TRBD2. The CDR3 length is 14 residues. V lost 4 bases to trimming and J lost 9 bases; unmatched junction nucleotides: 7. Germline V CDR1 and CDR2: SGHTA, FQGTGA.